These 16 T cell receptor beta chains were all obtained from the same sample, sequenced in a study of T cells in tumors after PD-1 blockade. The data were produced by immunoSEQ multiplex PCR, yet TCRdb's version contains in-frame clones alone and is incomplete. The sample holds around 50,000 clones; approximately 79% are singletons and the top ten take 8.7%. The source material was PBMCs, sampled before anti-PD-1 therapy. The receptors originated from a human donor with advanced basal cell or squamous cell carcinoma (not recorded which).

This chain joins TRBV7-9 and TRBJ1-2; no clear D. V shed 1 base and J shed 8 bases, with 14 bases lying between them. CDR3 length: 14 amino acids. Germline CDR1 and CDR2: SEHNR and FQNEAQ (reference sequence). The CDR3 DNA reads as TGTGCCAGCAGCTTAGATTCCGGTCTGGGAGGCTACACCTTC. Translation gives CASSLDSGLGGYTF.

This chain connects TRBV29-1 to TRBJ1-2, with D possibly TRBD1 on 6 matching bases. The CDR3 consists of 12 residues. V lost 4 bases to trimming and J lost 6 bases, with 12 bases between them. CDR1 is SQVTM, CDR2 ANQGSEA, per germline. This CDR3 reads CSVVEGGHGYTF. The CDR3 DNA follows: TGCAGCGTTGTTGAAGGGGGGCATGGCTACACCTTC. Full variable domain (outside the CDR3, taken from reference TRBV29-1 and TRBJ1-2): SAVISQKPSRDICQRGTSLTIQCQVDSQVTMMFWYRQQPGQSLTLIATANQGSEATYESGFVIDKFPISRPNLTFSTLTVSNMSPEDSSIYLCSVVEGGHGYTFGSGTRLTVV.

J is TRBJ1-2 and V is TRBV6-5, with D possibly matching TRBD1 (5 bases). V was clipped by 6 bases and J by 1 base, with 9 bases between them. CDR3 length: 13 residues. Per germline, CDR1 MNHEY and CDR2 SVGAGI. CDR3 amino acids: CASSTDSNYGYTF. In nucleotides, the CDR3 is TGTGCCAGCAGCACCGACAGTAACTATGGCTACACCTTC.

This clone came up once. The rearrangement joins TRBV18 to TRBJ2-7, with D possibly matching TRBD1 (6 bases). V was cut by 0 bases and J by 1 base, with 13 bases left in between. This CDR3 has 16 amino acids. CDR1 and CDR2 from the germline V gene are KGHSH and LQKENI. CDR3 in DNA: TGTGCCAGCTCACCACCTAAAGGGCAGGGGTCCTACGAGCAGTACTTC. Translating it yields CASSPPKGQGSYEQYF.

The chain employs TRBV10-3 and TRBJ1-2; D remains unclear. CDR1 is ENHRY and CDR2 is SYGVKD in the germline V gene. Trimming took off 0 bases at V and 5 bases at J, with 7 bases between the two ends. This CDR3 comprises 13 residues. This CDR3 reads CAISESSLYGYTF. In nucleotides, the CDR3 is TGTGCCATCAGTGAGTCGAGTCTTTATGGCTACACCTTC.

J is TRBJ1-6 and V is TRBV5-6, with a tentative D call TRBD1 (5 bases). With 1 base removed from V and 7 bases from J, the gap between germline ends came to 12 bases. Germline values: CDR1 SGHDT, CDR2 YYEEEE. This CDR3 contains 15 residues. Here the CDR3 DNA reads TGTGCCAGCAGCTTGCGGGGACCTTCCAATTCACCCCTCCACTTT. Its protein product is CASSLRGPSNSPLHF.

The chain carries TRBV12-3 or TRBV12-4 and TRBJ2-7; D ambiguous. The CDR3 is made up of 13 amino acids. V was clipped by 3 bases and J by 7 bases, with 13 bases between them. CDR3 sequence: CASSLSAGREQYF. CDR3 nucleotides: TGTGCCAGCAGTTTGAGCGCAGGCCGAGAGCAGTACTTC.

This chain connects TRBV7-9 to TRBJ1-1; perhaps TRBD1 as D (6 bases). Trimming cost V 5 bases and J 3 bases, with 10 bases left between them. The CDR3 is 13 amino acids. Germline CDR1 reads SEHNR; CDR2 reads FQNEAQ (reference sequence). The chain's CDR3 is CASSTGQYTEAFF. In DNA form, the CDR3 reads TGTGCCAGCAGCACCGGACAGTACACTGAAGCTTTCTTT.

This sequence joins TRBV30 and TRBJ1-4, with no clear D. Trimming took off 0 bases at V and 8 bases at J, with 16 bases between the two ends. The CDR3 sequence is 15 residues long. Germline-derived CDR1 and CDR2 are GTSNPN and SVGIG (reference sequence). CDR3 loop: CAWSVHPRFWEKLFF. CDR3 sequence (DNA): TGTGCCTGGAGTGTACACCCTCGGTTCTGGGAAAAACTGTTTTTT.

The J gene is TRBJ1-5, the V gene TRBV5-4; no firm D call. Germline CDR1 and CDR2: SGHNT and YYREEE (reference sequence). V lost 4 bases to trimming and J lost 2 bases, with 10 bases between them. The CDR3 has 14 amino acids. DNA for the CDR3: TGTGCCAGCAGCCTACAACCGGGCAATCAGCCCCAGCATTTT. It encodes CASSLQPGNQPQHF.

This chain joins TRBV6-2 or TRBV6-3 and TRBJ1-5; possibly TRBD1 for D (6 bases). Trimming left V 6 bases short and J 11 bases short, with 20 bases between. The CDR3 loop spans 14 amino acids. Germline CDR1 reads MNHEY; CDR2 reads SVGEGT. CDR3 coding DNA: TGTGCCAGCAGCCAAGGGGGGGCCGCTCTCGCCCAGCATTTT. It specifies CASSQGGAALAQHF.

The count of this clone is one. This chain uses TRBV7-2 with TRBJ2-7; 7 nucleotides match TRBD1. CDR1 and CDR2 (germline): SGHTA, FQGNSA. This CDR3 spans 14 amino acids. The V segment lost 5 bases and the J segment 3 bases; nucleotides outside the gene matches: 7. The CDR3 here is CASSPDGQVYEQYF. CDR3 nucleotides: TGTGCCAGCAGCCCAGATGGACAGGTCTACGAGCAGTACTTC.

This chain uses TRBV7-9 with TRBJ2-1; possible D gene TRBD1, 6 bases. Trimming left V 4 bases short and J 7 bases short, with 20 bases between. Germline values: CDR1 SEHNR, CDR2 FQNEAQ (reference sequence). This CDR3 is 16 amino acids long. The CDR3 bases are TGTGCCAGCAGCTCCGGCGGGCAGGGGCTATGGAATGAGCAGTTCTTC. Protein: CASSSGGQGLWNEQFF. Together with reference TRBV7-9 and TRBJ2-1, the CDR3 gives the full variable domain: DTGVSQNPRHKITKRGQNVTFRCDPISEHNRLYWYRQTLGQGPEFLTYFQNEAQLEKSRLLSDRFSAERPKGSFSTLEIQRTEQGDSAMYLCASSSGGQGLWNEQFFGPGTRLTVL.

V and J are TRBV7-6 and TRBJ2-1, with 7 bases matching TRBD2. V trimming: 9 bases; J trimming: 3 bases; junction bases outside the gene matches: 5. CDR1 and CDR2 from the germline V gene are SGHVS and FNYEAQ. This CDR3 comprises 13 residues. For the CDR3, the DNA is TGTGCCAGTTCGGGGGAGGGCTACAATGAGCAGTTCTTC. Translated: CASSGEGYNEQFF.

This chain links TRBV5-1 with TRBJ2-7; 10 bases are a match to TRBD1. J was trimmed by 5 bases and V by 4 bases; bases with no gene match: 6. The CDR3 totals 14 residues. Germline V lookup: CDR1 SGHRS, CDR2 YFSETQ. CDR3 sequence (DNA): TGCGCCAGCAGCATTGACAGGGGGCTGGACGAGCAGTACTTC. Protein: CASSIDRGLDEQYF.

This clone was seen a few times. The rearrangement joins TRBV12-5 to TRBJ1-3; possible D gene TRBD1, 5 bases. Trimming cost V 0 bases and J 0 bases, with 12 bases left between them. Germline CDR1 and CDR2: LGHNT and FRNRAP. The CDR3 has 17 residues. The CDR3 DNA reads TGTGCTAGTGGTTTGGTACAGGCAGGATTCTCTGGAAACACCATATATTTT. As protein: CASGLVQAGFSGNTIYF.